These 31 T cell receptor beta chains share one sample of origin, sequenced in a study of blood T cell repertoires in COVID-19 (dated by TCRdb to 2020 to 2022). The protocol used for the library was the immunoSEQ multiplex PCR assay. The source is immuneACCESS, and TCRdb retained only in-frame sequences with V and J called. Part of the clones is not carried over; for the studies checked, unresolved V genes explain less than half of this, and the remainder is unexplained. The sample table records a few hundred thousand clones; under 90% of these occur just once. 1.5% to 2% of the sample rests with the top ten. The sample comprised peripheral blood. All receptors derive from a woman aged 25 to 39 with COVID-19, enrolled during active disease.

The chain links TRBV3-1 (or the pseudogene TRBV3-2) to TRBJ1-1; 8 nucleotides match TRBD1. Germline trimming cut 0 bases from V and 6 bases from J; bases unmatched to any gene: 12. The CDR3 sequence is 17 residues long. Per germline, CDR1 LGHDT and CDR2 YNNKEL (reference sequence). The CDR3 DNA sequence: TGTGCCAGCAGCCAAGAAATACTGGGACAGGTAAGACCTGAAGCTTTCTTT. It codes for CASSQEILGQVRPEAFF.

The chain links TRBV27 to TRBJ2-2, with a possible D match to TRBD1 (6 bases). The CDR3 contains 16 residues. In germline, CDR1 is MNHEY, CDR2 SMNVEV (reference sequence). The V and J ends lost 4 bases and 0 bases respectively, with 12 bases between them. CDR3 DNA sequence: TGTGCCAGCAGTTCGCATAAGGGGGCGAACACCGGGGAGCTGTTTTTT. This gives the protein CASSSHKGANTGELFF.

The chain joins TRBV18 to TRBJ1-1, with D uncertain. Trimming pared 5 bases from V and 1 base from J, leaving 11 bases between. The CDR3 is 14 residues long. The germline V gene has CDR1 KGHSH and CDR2 LQKENI. Written as DNA, the CDR3 is TGTGCCAGCTCATCAATGACACGGAACACTGAAGCTTTCTTT. Encoded protein: CASSSMTRNTEAFF.

V and J are TRBV5-1 and TRBJ1-4; 10 bases align to TRBD1. V was pared by 4 bases and J by 3 bases, with 6 bases of the junction left unmatched. Germline-derived CDR1 and CDR2 are SGHRS and YFSETQ. This CDR3 comprises 16 residues. This chain's CDR3 is CASSRDRGGANEKLFF. Written as DNA, the CDR3 is TGCGCCAGCAGCCGGGACAGGGGCGGCGCTAATGAAAAACTGTTTTTT.

The J gene is TRBJ1-5, the V gene TRBV6-9; 9 nucleotides agree with TRBD1. The CDR3 consists of 17 residues. V gave up 8 bases and J gave up 0 bases; unmatched junction bases: 11. Germline CDR1 is MNHGY and CDR2 is SVAAGI. The chain's CDR3 is CASLGQGPHNSNQPQHF. CDR3 bases: TGTGCCAGCCTTGGACAGGGGCCCCACAATAGCAATCAGCCCCAGCATTTT.

J is TRBJ1-3 and V is TRBV4-1; possibly TRBD1 for D (5 bases). Germline values: CDR1 MGHRA, CDR2 YSYEKL. The CDR3 sequence is 15 residues long. The ends were cut back, 2 bases at V and 3 bases at J, with 11 bases in the middle. CDR3 DNA sequence: TGCGCCAGCAGCCAAAATCAGGGTGGTGGAAACACCATATATTTT. It specifies CASSQNQGGGNTIYF.

The chain employs TRBV3-1 (or the pseudogene TRBV3-2) and TRBJ1-2; D gene uncertain. Trimming took off 1 base at V and 4 bases at J, with 10 bases between the two ends. The germline gives CDR1 LGHDT, CDR2 YNNKEL (reference sequence). This CDR3 comprises 14 residues. The CDR3 DNA sequence: TGTGCCAGCAGCCAAGCCGGTACCCCCTATGGCTACACCTTC. Translation: CASSQAGTPYGYTF.

J is TRBJ2-7 and V is TRBV3-1 (or the pseudogene TRBV3-2), with D possibly matching TRBD2 (5 bases). The V end lost 4 bases, the J end lost 6 bases, and 16 bases lay between the germline ends. CDR1 is LGHDT, CDR2 YNNKEL, per germline (reference sequence). The CDR3 length is 14 residues. This CDR3 is CASSRLAEGVEQYF. Written as DNA, the CDR3 is TGTGCCAGCAGCCGCCTCGCTGAGGGAGTCGAGCAGTACTTC.

The chain joins TRBV3-1 (or the pseudogene TRBV3-2) to TRBJ2-5; no reliable D call. This CDR3 contains 16 residues. Trimming left V 4 bases short and J 1 base short, with 16 bases between. Looked up from germline, CDR1 is LGHDT and CDR2 is YNNKEL (reference sequence). The CDR3 here is CASSPGGLVGQETQYF. Here the CDR3 DNA reads TGTGCCAGCAGCCCTGGTGGGCTGGTCGGCCAAGAGACCCAGTACTTC.

The chain recombines TRBV18 with TRBJ1-5; D unresolved. V was trimmed by 2 bases and J by 6 bases, leaving 8 bases between them. Per germline, CDR1 KGHSH and CDR2 LQKENI. The CDR3 has 13 amino acids. Here the CDR3 reads CASSPGQTQPQHF. CDR3 in DNA: TGTGCCAGCTCACCAGGCCAAACTCAGCCCCAGCATTTT.

The V gene is TRBV7-2, the J gene TRBJ1-5, with TRBD1 as a possible D gene (6 bases). The CDR3 loop spans 13 amino acids. The germline V gene encodes CDR1 SGHTA and CDR2 FQGNSA. V was clipped by 3 bases and J by 5 bases, with 8 bases between them. The CDR3 is CASSFRTDQPQHF. DNA of the CDR3: TGTGCCAGCAGCTTTCGGACAGATCAGCCCCAGCATTTT.

With regard to this clone: Other DNA variants within this sample encode the same CDR3. V is TRBV19 and J is TRBJ1-6; possible D gene TRBD1, 5 bases. The CDR3 contains 15 residues. Trimming left V 2 bases short and J 6 bases short, with 11 bases between. Per the germline V gene, CDR1 is LNHDA and CDR2 is SQIVND (reference sequence). For the CDR3, the DNA is TGTGCCAGTAGTATAAAACCAGGGTCTAATTCACCCCTCCACTTT. It translates to CASSIKPGSNSPLHF.

The chain joins TRBV15 to TRBJ2-1, with 7 bases matching TRBD1. Trimming removed 3 bases from V and 0 bases from J; junction bases left unmatched: 5. The CDR3 is 16 residues long. Per the germline V gene, CDR1 is LNHNV and CDR2 is YYDKDF (reference sequence). The CDR3 spells CATSRSTGSSYNEQFF. The CDR3 DNA sequence: TGTGCCACCAGCAGGTCGACAGGGAGCTCCTACAATGAGCAGTTCTTC.

The chain joins TRBV18 to TRBJ2-1; D may be TRBD1 (6 bases). The germline V and J ends were trimmed by 2 bases and 7 bases, with 9 bases remaining between them. The CDR3 length is 13 residues. Per germline, CDR1 KGHSH and CDR2 LQKENI. The CDR3, as DNA: TGTGCCAGCTCACCAACAGGGTGGAATGAGCAGTTCTTC. It is translated as CASSPTGWNEQFF.

The chain carries TRBV7-2 and TRBJ1-1, with D unresolved. CDR3 length equals 14 residues. V was pared by 2 bases and J by 1 base, with 8 bases between. CDR1 is SGHTA and CDR2 is FQGNSA in the germline V gene. The CDR3 nucleotides read TGTGCCAGCAGCTTATGGCAAAGGAACACTGAAGCTTTCTTT. This codes for CASSLWQRNTEAFF.

V is TRBV27 and J is TRBJ1-2; 8 nucleotides line up with TRBD1. CDR3 size: 14 residues. The V gene end was trimmed by 3 bases and the J gene end by 4 bases; junction bases not matched to a gene: 4. CDR1 is MNHEY and CDR2 is SMNVEV in the germline V gene (reference sequence). Here the CDR3 DNA reads TGTGCCAGCAGTTTCAGGGGGCTTGGCTATGGCTACACCTTC. It codes for CASSFRGLGYGYTF.

The chain has TRBV7-9 and TRBJ1-2, with a tentative D call TRBD1 (6 bases). The CDR3 has 15 amino acids. CDR1 and CDR2 from the germline V gene are SEHNR and FQNEAQ (reference sequence). V was cut by 4 bases and J by 5 bases, with 17 bases left in between. CDR3 in amino acids: CASSSPEGDPYGYTF. The CDR3 region has the DNA TGTGCCAGCAGCTCCCCTGAGGGGGACCCATATGGCTACACCTTC.

The table lists this clone with a few counts. The chain combines TRBV6-2 or TRBV6-3 with TRBJ1-1, with 11 bases matching TRBD1. Germline V gene sequence: CDR1 MNHEY, CDR2 SVGEGT. V trimming: 0 bases; J trimming: 2 bases; junction bases outside the gene matches: 8. This CDR3 comprises 18 residues. In DNA, the CDR3 is TGTGCCAGCAGTTACTCCCCGGGACAGGGGGAGTCAAACACTGAAGCTTTCTTT. Protein sequence: CASSYSPGQGESNTEAFF.

On this clone: Other DNA variants within this sample encode the same CDR3. V is TRBV7-9 and J is TRBJ1-1; perhaps TRBD1 as D (5 bases). This CDR3 has 13 amino acids. Trimming removed 3 bases from V and 1 base from J, with 6 bases in between. CDR1 SEHNR and CDR2 FQNEAQ come from the germline V gene (reference sequence). The CDR3 DNA follows: TGTGCCAGCAGCTTCGGGGGGAACACTGAAGCTTTCTTT. It yields the protein CASSFGGNTEAFF.

The chain recombines TRBV12-5 with TRBJ1-4; D gene unclear. V was clipped by 6 bases and J by 6 bases, with 20 bases between them. The CDR3 loop spans 16 amino acids. The germline CDR1 and CDR2 sequences are LGHNT and FRNRAP. As DNA, the CDR3 is TGTGCTAGTGGCGAATCCTTCCAGGCTGTGGATGAAAAACTGTTTTTT. This translates into CASGESFQAVDEKLFF.

The chain has TRBV5-1 and TRBJ2-2; possible D gene TRBD2, 5 bases. Germline lookup yields CDR1 SGHRS and CDR2 YFSETQ. The CDR3 sequence is 16 residues long. Trimming removed 2 bases from V and 3 bases from J, with 14 bases in between. CDR3 sequence: CASSFRRLRDTGELFF. CDR3 DNA: TGCGCCAGCAGCTTCCGGCGGTTGCGGGACACCGGGGAGCTGTTTTTT.

The chain combines TRBV7-9 with TRBJ2-7; weak D call: TRBD1 (7 bases). V gave up 6 bases and J gave up 3 bases, with 9 bases separating them. This CDR3 contains 12 residues. Germline V lookup: CDR1 SEHNR, CDR2 FQNEAQ (reference sequence). The CDR3 DNA reads as TGTGCCAGCAGTCAGGGGGGCTACGAGCAGTACTTC. Translation: CASSQGGYEQYF.

The chain carries TRBV9 and TRBJ2-2; 10 positions agree with TRBD2. The CDR3 totals 15 residues. V lost 4 bases, J lost 1 base, and 1 base stayed unmatched. Per germline, CDR1 SGDLS and CDR2 YYNGEE. CDR3 amino acids: CASSPSGGNTGELFF. The CDR3, as DNA: TGTGCCAGCAGCCCTAGCGGGGGGAACACCGGGGAGCTGTTTTTT.

The V call is TRBV15, the J call TRBJ2-5, with 8 bases that match TRBD2. The CDR3 consists of 17 residues. V shed 0 bases and J 0 bases; nucleotides not matched to a gene: 6. The V gene's germline CDR1 is LNHNV and CDR2 YYDKDF (reference sequence). The CDR3 protein is CATSRDWGGGYQETQYF. In nucleotides, the CDR3 is TGTGCCACCAGCAGAGATTGGGGCGGGGGGTACCAAGAGACCCAGTACTTC.

The rearrangement links TRBV6-2 or TRBV6-3 to TRBJ2-3; D is ambiguous. CDR3 length: 11 residues. V lost 6 bases to trimming and J lost 6 bases, with 7 bases between them. Germline values: CDR1 MNHEY, CDR2 SVGEGT. CDR3 nucleotide sequence: TGTGCCAGCAGCCTATTGGATACGCAGTATTTT. It translates to CASSLLDTQYF.

This rearrangement joins TRBV6-5 to TRBJ2-2; D remains ambiguous. Trimming left V 4 bases short and J 5 bases short, with 11 bases between. The CDR3 is 14 amino acids. The germline gives CDR1 MNHEY, CDR2 SVGAGI. In DNA form, the CDR3 reads TGTGCCAGCAGTTCAGACGGGTTGACCGGGGAGCTGTTTTTT. It encodes CASSSDGLTGELFF.

The chain recombines TRBV18 with TRBJ1-2, with D unclear. Trimming left V 3 bases short and J 1 base short, with 12 bases between. The CDR3 contains 15 residues. In germline, CDR1 is KGHSH, CDR2 LQKENI. CDR3 loop: CASSPGGDLNYGYTF. In nucleotides, the CDR3 is TGTGCCAGCTCACCTGGTGGAGATCTTAACTATGGCTACACCTTC.

The chain carries TRBV4-1 and TRBJ1-6; 7 bases are a match to TRBD1. CDR1 is MGHRA, CDR2 YSYEKL, per germline. J was trimmed by 9 bases and V by 4 bases; bases with no gene match: 9. The CDR3 has 15 residues. This CDR3 is CASSLRQGRSSPLHF. The DNA for the CDR3 is TGCGCCAGCAGCCTTAGACAGGGAAGGAGTTCACCCCTCCACTTT.

The chain carries TRBV7-9 and TRBJ2-3; 7 nucleotides agree with TRBD1. V was pared by 7 bases and J by 4 bases, with 11 bases of the junction left unmatched. The CDR3 totals 15 residues. Germline V gene sequence: CDR1 SEHNR, CDR2 FQNEAQ (reference sequence). The CDR3 DNA is TGTGCCAGCATCGGGCCAGGGGGTCTTTCAGATACGCAGTATTTT. As protein: CASIGPGGLSDTQYF.

A remark on this clone: Other nucleotide sequences from this sample produce the same CDR3. This sequence joins TRBV2 and TRBJ1-4, with D possibly matching TRBD1 (5 bases). CDR1 SNHLY and CDR2 FYNNEI come from the germline V gene. The CDR3 covers 14 residues. Trimming removed 8 bases at V and 0 bases at J, with 10 bases between. The CDR3 here is CASVDSSTNEKLFF. DNA of the CDR3: TGTGCCAGCGTCGACAGCTCAACTAATGAAAAACTGTTTTTT.

For the CDR3, the DNA is TGTGCCAGCAGGACACTACAGGGCAGCTCCTATAATTCACCCCTCCACTTT. Its translation: CASRTLQGSSYNSPLHF. The V call is TRBV27, the J call TRBJ1-6; TRBD1 is a possible D gene (6 bases). The ends were cut back, 6 bases at V and 0 bases at J, with 15 bases in the middle. Germline-derived CDR1 and CDR2 are MNHEY and SMNVEV (reference sequence). The CDR3 loop spans 17 amino acids.